This passage covers 29 T cell receptor beta chains from one sample sequenced in a study of T cells in Graves' hyperthyroidism and ophthalmopathy. TCR beta CDR3 regions were amplified from RNA transcripts. The study used the HTBI primer set for a first-round RT-PCR of the TCR CDR3. TCRdb analysed the multiplex PCR reads with MiXCR anew, one entry per CDR3 protein. Counted here are fewer than 650,000 distinct CDR3 sequences, roughly 14% occurring once; the ten biggest clones make up about 4.5%. The material sequenced was blood. The receptors were sampled from a woman in her forties with Graves' ophthalmopathy.

There are many counts of this clonotype. CDR3 protein: CASSQDLLARLGTQYF. The CDR3 DNA sequence: TGCGCCAGCAGCCAAGATCTACTAGCGCGCCTGGGGACCCAGTACTTC. The gene calls are TRBV4-1 and TRBJ2-5, with 7 bases lining up with TRBD2. The V segment lost 0 bases and the J segment 7 bases; nucleotides outside the gene matches: 11. The CDR3 is made up of 16 amino acids. Per germline, CDR1 MGHRA and CDR2 YSYEKL.

In its sample, this clonotype was seen many times. The chain couples TRBV12-3 or TRBV12-4 to TRBJ2-5, with unresolved D. This CDR3 has 11 residues. V gave up 5 bases and J gave up 4 bases, with 5 bases separating them. CDR3: CASSNRETQYF. In DNA, the CDR3 is TGTGCCAGCAGTAACCGAGAGACCCAGTACTTC.

A few counts support this clonotype. The V gene is TRBV5-1, the J gene TRBJ2-5, with D uncertain. This CDR3 region has 12 residues. CDR1 is SGHRS and CDR2 is YFSETQ in the germline V gene. Deletions cut 5 bases from V and 4 bases from J, with 9 bases between. In nucleotides, the CDR3 is TGCGCCAGCAGAATTGGGGTAGAGACCCAGTACTTC. Protein: CASRIGVETQYF.

The sample holds many counts of this clonotype. The rearrangement uses TRBV6-1 and TRBJ2-7; 10 bases fit TRBD1. The ends lost 3 bases at V and 3 bases at J; junction bases unmatched: 5. Germline V gives CDR1 MNHNS, CDR2 SASEGT. This CDR3 has 15 residues. In DNA, the CDR3 is TGTGCCAGCAGTGACCGGGACAGGGGCTTCTACGAGCAGTACTTC. This gives the protein CASSDRDRGFYEQYF.

In this sample, this clonotype turned up many times. J is TRBJ2-5 and V is TRBV27; D tentatively fits TRBD1 or TRBD2 (5 bases each). This CDR3 has 14 amino acids. V was clipped by 1 base and J by 3 bases, with 9 bases between them. Germline V gene sequence: CDR1 MNHEY, CDR2 SMNVEV (reference sequence). The CDR3 nucleotides are TGTGCCAGCAGTTTATTAGGGACCGAAGAGACCCAGTACTTC. It yields the protein CASSLLGTEETQYF.

This clonotype appeared a few times. V gene TRBV7-2 combines with J gene TRBJ2-7; 7 nucleotides align to TRBD2. CDR3 length equals 16 residues. Germline V gene data show CDR1 as SGHTA and CDR2 as FQGNSA. Trimming cost V 0 bases and J 5 bases; bases outside gene matches: 10. In nucleotides, the CDR3 is TGTGCCAGCAGCTTAGCTTCAAGCGGGAATGGAAACGAGCAGTACTTC. Its translation is CASSLASSGNGNEQYF.

The CDR3 bases are TGTGCCAGCAGCGTAGATCCTAACTATGGCTACACCTTC. This encodes CASSVDPNYGYTF. V and J are TRBV9 and TRBJ1-2; D uncertain. V was trimmed by 0 bases and J by 0 bases, leaving 3 bases between them. The CDR3 sequence is 13 residues long. The germline CDR1 and CDR2 sequences are SGDLS and YYNGEE. The whole variable domain, filled in from reference TRBV9 and TRBJ1-2, reads DSGVTQTPKHLITATGQRVTLRCSPRSGDLSVYWYQQSLDQGLQFLIQYYNGEERAKGNILERFSAQQFPDLHSELNLSSLELGDSALYFCASSVDPNYGYTFGSGTRLTVV.

This clonotype has a count of ten or more. The chain carries TRBV30 and TRBJ2-5; 7 positions agree with TRBD2. The CDR3 is 14 amino acids. Germline V CDR1 and CDR2: GTSNPN, SVGIG (reference sequence). The V gene end was trimmed by 1 base and the J gene end by 5 bases; junction bases not matched to a gene: 7. The CDR3 DNA sequence: TGTGCCTGGAGTGATGGGGCGGGAGTTGAGACCCAGTACTTC. Translation: CAWSDGAGVETQYF. Complete variable domain (other parts from reference TRBV30 and TRBJ2-5): SQTIHQWPATLVQPVGSPLSLECTVEGTSNPNLYWYRQAAGRGLQLLFYSVGIGQISSEVPQNLSASRPQDRQFILSSKKLLLSDSGFYLCAWSDGAGVETQYFGPGTRLLVL.

Many counts were recorded for this clonotype. The chain carries TRBV27 and TRBJ1-1; no firm D call. Germline CDR1 reads MNHEY; CDR2 reads SMNVEV (reference sequence). The germline V and J ends were trimmed by 5 bases and 0 bases, with 13 bases remaining between them. The CDR3 spans 15 residues. Written as DNA, the CDR3 is TGTGCCAGCAGTCGTGATCTATTCATGAACACTGAAGCTTTCTTT. Protein: CASSRDLFMNTEAFF.

In this sample, this clonotype turned up a few times. V and J are TRBV13 and TRBJ2-7; TRBD2 matches 11 bases. The CDR3 runs to 16 residues. Germline values: CDR1 PRHDT, CDR2 FYEKMQ (reference sequence). With 5 bases clipped from V and 3 bases from J, the junction kept 9 bases outside the gene matches. CDR3 DNA sequence: TGTGCCAGCAGCCCGAGTGGCGGGACTAGCGGCTACGAGCAGTACTTC. The encoded protein is CASSPSGGTSGYEQYF.

The J gene is TRBJ1-1, the V gene TRBV6-1; D is possibly TRBD1 (5 bases). This CDR3 comprises 13 residues. Germline V gene data show CDR1 as MNHNS and CDR2 as SASEGT. V was trimmed by 6 bases and J by 4 bases, leaving 12 bases between them. In DNA form, the CDR3 reads TGTGCCAGCAGGCAATGGGGGTCCACTGAAGCTTTCTTT. This codes for CASRQWGSTEAFF.

In this sample, this clonotype turned up many times. The chain joins TRBV6-1 to TRBJ1-6; a weak D match, TRBD1 (6 bases). This CDR3 region has 16 residues. Germline assignment: CDR1 MNHNS and CDR2 SASEGT. Trimming left V 6 bases short and J 0 bases short, with 12 bases between. Written as DNA, the CDR3 is TGTGCCAGCAGCCTCGGACAGAGCTCCTATAATTCACCCCTCCACTTT. Translating it yields CASSLGQSSYNSPLHF.

This clonotype has only a few counts. The chain uses TRBV19 and TRBJ1-5; 8 bases line up with TRBD1. V lost 6 bases and J lost 4; bases outside the gene matches: 8. This CDR3 is built from 15 residues. Per germline, CDR1 LNHDA and CDR2 SQIVND (reference sequence). The CDR3 nucleotides read TGTGCCAGTAGCTCCCAGGGGGCGTTAAATCAGCCCCAGCATTTT. It encodes CASSSQGALNQPQHF.

Details on this clonotype: The junction departs from germline at one end; a sequencing error may be responsible. The chain combines TRBV10-3 with TRBJ2-7; perhaps TRBD2 as D (5 bases). Germline V CDR1 and CDR2: ENHRY, SYGVKD. The CDR3 runs to 14 residues. CDR3 sequence reads: CATRTQLGNYEQCF. DNA of the CDR3: TGTGCCACCCGGACTCAGCTGGGAAACTACGAGCAGTGCTTC.

This clonotype came up many times. The chain carries TRBV5-1 and TRBJ1-4; D gene unclear. Germline V gene data show CDR1 as SGHRS and CDR2 as YFSETQ. The CDR3 totals 14 residues. Trimming pared 1 base from V and 4 bases from J, leaving 8 bases between. CDR3 in amino acids: CASSLQGFNEKLFF. Written as DNA, the CDR3 is TGCGCCAGCAGCTTGCAAGGTTTTAATGAAAAACTGTTTTTT. The variable domain in full, completed from reference TRBV5-1 and TRBJ1-4, reads KAGVTQTPRYLIKTRGQQVTLSCSPISGHRSVSWYQQTPGQGLQFLFEYFSETQRNKGNFPGRFSGRQFSNSRSEMNVSTLELGDSALYLCASSLQGFNEKLFFGSGTQLSVL.

This clonotype was counted ten times or more. The chain combines TRBV7-2 with TRBJ2-2, with 10 bases matching TRBD2. This CDR3 spans 14 amino acids. CDR1 and CDR2 from the germline V gene are SGHTA and FQGNSA. V dropped 4 bases and J dropped 8; count of bases not matched to a gene: 4. The CDR3 sequence is CASSSGLATGELFF. CDR3 coding DNA: TGTGCCAGCAGCTCGGGACTAGCGACGGGGGAGCTGTTTTTT.

This clonotype was detected many times. V and J are TRBV6-2 or TRBV6-3 and TRBJ2-7, with 13 bases matching TRBD2. CDR3 length equals 15 residues. With V trimmed by 6 bases and J by 3 bases, 5 bases remained unmatched. Per the germline V gene, CDR1 is MNHEY and CDR2 is SVGEGT. CDR3 in amino acids: CASRVTSGRDYEQYF. The CDR3 DNA reads as TGTGCCAGCAGGGTTACTAGCGGGAGGGACTACGAGCAGTACTTC.

This clonotype was seen ten or more times. The genes are TRBV7-8 and TRBJ2-7, with a weak D call TRBD2 (6 bases). There are 17 residues in the CDR3. Trimming stripped 5 bases from V and 5 bases from J, with 25 bases between. Germline CDR1 is SGHVS and CDR2 is FQNEAQ. CDR3 sequence reads: CASSLLVAGIVTDEQYF. The CDR3 bases are TGTGCCAGCAGCCTATTAGTGGCGGGAATAGTGACGGACGAGCAGTACTTC. Supplemented by reference TRBV7-8 and TRBJ2-7, the full variable domain reads GAGVSQSPRYKVAKRGQDVALRCDPISGHVSLFWYQQALGQGPEFLTYFQNEAQLDKSGLPSDRFFAERPEGSVSTLKIQRTQQEDSAVYLCASSLLVAGIVTDEQYFGPGTRLTVT.

This clonotype has at least ten counts. This chain joins TRBV12-3 or TRBV12-4 and TRBJ1-1; TRBD1 is a possible D gene (5 bases). The CDR3 spans 13 residues. Trimming took off 6 bases at V and 1 base at J, with 9 bases between the two ends. CDR3 sequence (DNA): TGTGCCAGCAGCAGGGACCCGAACACTGAAGCTTTCTTT. Amino acids: CASSRDPNTEAFF.

There are many counts of this clonotype. The CDR3 DNA sequence: TGTGCCAGCAGTTTAGGACTAACCGGGACTAGTCTATACGAGCAGTACTTC. Its translation: CASSLGLTGTSLYEQYF. The chain has TRBV28 and TRBJ2-7; 8 positions match TRBD2. The CDR3 runs to 17 residues. V shed 2 bases and J 4 bases; nucleotides not matched to a gene: 13. Germline V gene data show CDR1 as MDHEN and CDR2 as SYDVKM.

This sequence joins TRBV3-1 and TRBJ2-7; D assignment may be TRBD1 or TRBD2 (5 bases each). V was pared by 4 bases and J by 3 bases, with 13 bases between. Germline CDR1 and CDR2: LGHDT and YNNKEL (reference sequence). This CDR3 spans 14 amino acids. In DNA, the CDR3 is TGTGCCAGCAGCCGAGACGGGGCTGACTACGAGCAGTACTTC. The encoded protein is CASSRDGADYEQYF.

This clonotype occurred many times. The rearrangement links TRBV30 to TRBJ2-7, with a tentative D call TRBD1 (7 bases). The germline V gene encodes CDR1 GTSNPN and CDR2 SVGIG (reference sequence). CDR3 length: 13 residues. The germline V and J ends were trimmed by 3 bases and 3 bases, with 12 bases remaining between them. CDR3 residues: CAWREGQNYEQYF. The CDR3, as DNA: TGTGCCTGGAGGGAGGGACAGAACTACGAGCAGTACTTC.

This clonotype was seen repeatedly, ten times or more. The chain links TRBV7-9 to TRBJ1-3; 7 bases agree with TRBD1. CDR1 is SEHNR, CDR2 FQNEAQ, per germline (reference sequence). After removal of 4 bases from V and 0 bases from J, the junction contained 3 bases not matched to a gene. This CDR3 contains 15 residues. Here the CDR3 DNA reads TGTGCCAGCAGCTCGACAGGGAGCTCTGGAAACACCATATATTTT. Its protein product is CASSSTGSSGNTIYF.

The chain combines TRBV7-9 with TRBJ2-4, with TRBD2 identical over 7 bases. V shed 8 bases, J shed 1 base, and the junction held 8 bases outside the gene matches. Germline values: CDR1 SEHNR, CDR2 FQNEAQ (reference sequence). CDR3 length: 15 residues. CDR3 amino acids: CASSPPRGAKNIQYF. The CDR3 DNA reads TGTGCCAGCTCCCCTCCGCGGGGGGCCAAAAACATTCAGTACTTC. Supplemented by reference TRBV7-9 and TRBJ2-4, the full variable domain reads DTGVSQNPRHKITKRGQNVTFRCDPISEHNRLYWYRQTLGQGPEFLTYFQNEAQLEKSRLLSDRFSAERPKGSFSTLEIQRTEQGDSAMYLCASSPPRGAKNIQYFGAGTRLSVL.

This clonotype was observed at least ten times. The V call is TRBV20-1, the J call TRBJ2-5; D uncertain. The CDR3 runs 14 residues. V shed 0 bases and J shed 1 base, with 9 bases lying between them. Per germline, CDR1 DFQATT and CDR2 SNEGSKA (reference sequence). The DNA for the CDR3 is TGCAGTGCTAGAGACAAGGGTGCCCAAGAGACCCAGTACTTC. Translated, it gives CSARDKGAQETQYF.

This clonotype was picked up many times. The chain uses TRBV6-2 or TRBV6-3 and TRBJ2-7; D perhaps matches TRBD1 (6 bases). The CDR3 length is 16 residues. Germline lookup yields CDR1 MNHEY and CDR2 SVGEGT. V lost 8 bases and J lost 0, with 20 bases in between. The CDR3 sequence is CASDPGAGLSSYEQYF. The CDR3 DNA sequence: TGTGCCAGCGATCCAGGGGCGGGTTTGAGCTCCTACGAGCAGTACTTC.

The chain has TRBV20-1 and TRBJ2-7, with 9 nucleotides matching TRBD2. This CDR3 is built from 15 residues. Germline assignment: CDR1 DFQATT and CDR2 SNEGSKA (reference sequence). Trimming cost V 5 bases and J 5 bases; bases outside gene matches: 13. CDR3 bases: TGCAGTGCTTTCACGGGCGGGAGGGCCTGGCACGAGCAGTACTTC. Its protein is CSAFTGGRAWHEQYF.

This clonotype was counted many times. The CDR3 is CASSFPLEETQYF. Here the CDR3 DNA reads TGTGCCAGCAGTTTCCCCTTAGAAGAGACCCAGTACTTC. This sequence joins TRBV28 and TRBJ2-5; D not certain. Trimming removed 3 bases at V and 3 bases at J, with 8 bases between. The CDR3 covers 13 residues. Germline V gene lookup returns CDR1 MDHEN and CDR2 SYDVKM.

This clonotype was counted only a few times. A read error may explain this, as a much larger clone is one base away. The chain employs TRBV30 and TRBJ1-2; D is unresolved. The CDR3 sequence is 14 residues long. In germline, CDR1 is GTSNPN, CDR2 SVGIG (reference sequence). CDR3 bases: TGTGCCTGGAGTAGGACGGTAGTTATTGTTGGCTACATCTTC. Translated, it gives CAWSRTVVIVGYIF.